This entry concerns a single TCR beta chain. The data were produced by immunoSEQ multiplex PCR, yet TCRdb's version contains in-frame clones alone and is incomplete. The repertoire holds a few hundred thousand clones, roughly 87% seen once, with approximately 1% in the top ten. This sample is drawn from a study of blood T cell repertoires in COVID-19. The wider study: T cells, B-cell-depleted T cells, or PBMCs supplied cDNA or gDNA.

J gave up 3 bases and V 4 bases, and 15 bases lay outside the gene matches. CDR3 size: 19 residues. CDR1 and CDR2 from the germline V gene are MNHNS and SASEGT. Recruits, aged about 18 to 95 years, lived in 24 US areas. Sequencing was done on a sample of PBMCs or T cells enriched from blood (not recorded which). The TCR comes from a woman aged 25-40 years who had recovered from COVID-19. The V call is TRBV6-1, the J call TRBJ2-6; 7 bases align to TRBD1. The CDR3: CASSVRTGRFVGGANVLTF. The CDR3 bases are TGTGCCAGCAGTGTTCGGACAGGTCGCTTTGTCGGTGGGGCCAACGTCCTGACTTTC.